This T cell receptor beta chain was found in a study of blood T cell repertoires in COVID-19. Study-wide context: There were acute and convalescent COVID-19 samples, and they came from the United States, Italy and Spain. T cells, B-cell-depleted T cells, or PBMCs supplied cDNA or gDNA.

In the authors' workflow: Amplification of reference gene primers was used by the study to estimate nucleated cell counts. The repertoire was sequenced with immunoSEQ multiplex PCR; TCRdb's copy has only in-frame clones and lacks some. V and J calls and clone size come straight from that table; D and trimming were deduced from the DNA. Of 220,000 or so clones in the sample, roughly 84% were seen once. Note on this clone: A read error is possible here, since a much larger clone lies one base away.

Germline values: CDR1 SGHAT, CDR2 FQNNGV. The trim removed 2 bases at V and 5 bases at J, leaving 11 bases unmatched. The CDR3 spans 18 residues. The specimen was peripheral blood. The source of this sequence is a woman older than 75 with acute or convalescent COVID-19. The gene calls are TRBV11-2 and TRBJ2-2, with 10 bases aligning to TRBD2. The CDR3 nucleotides read TGTGCCAGCAGCTTACCAGCGGGGGGGGGCTGGAAGACCGGGGAGCTGTTTTTT. It is translated as CASSLPAGGGWKTGELFF.